These 27 T cell receptor beta chains share one sample of origin, sequenced in a study of blood T cell repertoires in COVID-19. Some clones are missing from TCRdb's copy, which holds only in-frame ones; the method was immunoSEQ multiplex PCR. The data contain 25,000 to 35,000 clones, around 83% of them singletons. The sample taken for sequencing was peripheral blood. Every receptor here comes from a human donor in a cohort sampled during active COVID-19.

The chain uses TRBV3-1 (or the pseudogene TRBV3-2) and TRBJ2-7; no clear D gene. Per germline, CDR1 LGHDT and CDR2 YNNKEL (reference sequence). Trimming removed 1 base at V and 1 base at J, with 5 bases between. The CDR3 length is 13 residues. CDR3 in amino acids: CASSQGSSYEQYF. The CDR3 DNA reads TGTGCCAGCAGCCAAGGTTCATCCTACGAGCAGTACTTC.

The chain carries TRBV10-1 and TRBJ1-1; D is perhaps TRBD1 (6 bases). V dropped 7 bases and J dropped 3 bases, with 12 bases sitting between them. The CDR3 is made up of 13 amino acids. Germline V CDR1 and CDR2: WNHNN, SYGVQD (reference sequence). CDR3 loop: CASTGAPDTEAFF. The DNA of the CDR3 is TGCGCCAGCACAGGGGCCCCGGACACTGAAGCTTTCTTT.

This clone has only one observation. The chain recombines TRBV10-1 with TRBJ1-6, with 8 bases matching TRBD1. There are 14 residues in the CDR3. V gave up 10 bases and J gave up 7 bases; unmatched junction bases: 9. From germline, CDR1 is WNHNN and CDR2 SYGVQD (reference sequence). The CDR3 DNA reads as TGCGCCACCTCACGGGACAGGTCAAATTCACCCCTCCACTTT. Its protein is CATSRDRSNSPLHF.

For the CDR3, the DNA is TGTGCCACCAGTGATCCCGACAGGGGGATGGAGACCCAGTACTTC. Residues: CATSDPDRGMETQYF. The rearrangement joins TRBV24-1 to TRBJ2-5; 9 positions match TRBD1. Germline V lookup: CDR1 KGHDR, CDR2 SFDVKD. The CDR3 length is 15 residues. Trimming cost V 3 bases and J 5 bases; bases outside gene matches: 6.

This rearrangement joins TRBV5-1 to TRBJ2-5; TRBD1 is a possible D gene (6 bases). The CDR3 is made up of 15 amino acids. V was shortened by 0 bases and J by 1 base, with 10 bases between the two germline ends. Germline V lookup: CDR1 SGHRS, CDR2 YFSETQ. CDR3 nucleotide sequence: TGCGCCAGCAGCTTGGCCCTGGACAGCCAAGAGACCCAGTACTTC. As protein: CASSLALDSQETQYF.

This clone was seen a few times. The chain is built from TRBV13 and TRBJ2-5; possibly TRBD1 for D (5 bases). The CDR3 covers 13 residues. Germline V gene data show CDR1 as PRHDT and CDR2 as FYEKMQ (reference sequence). The V end was cut by 5 bases, the J end by 7 bases, with 14 bases between. CDR3 DNA sequence: TGTGCCAGCAGCGCGCAGGGCGCTGGGACCCAGTACTTC. Its protein is CASSAQGAGTQYF.

The V gene is TRBV3-1 (or the pseudogene TRBV3-2), the J gene TRBJ2-7; possibly TRBD1 for D (6 bases). Trimming left V 4 bases short and J 2 bases short, with 18 bases between. Germline V CDR1 and CDR2: LGHDT, YNNKEL (reference sequence). The CDR3 length is 16 residues. CDR3 nucleotides: TGTGCCAGCAGCCCCTTGACAGTGGGGGCCCCCTACGAGCAGTACTTC. It encodes CASSPLTVGAPYEQYF.

The chain combines TRBV2 with TRBJ1-3; the D gene is possibly TRBD1 (6 bases). This CDR3 is 14 amino acids long. V lost 6 bases and J lost 0, with 9 bases in between. Germline V gives CDR1 SNHLY, CDR2 FYNNEI. CDR3 amino acids: CASRGQLSGNTIYF. The CDR3 DNA is TGTGCCAGCAGGGGACAACTCTCTGGAAACACCATATATTTT.

The gene calls are TRBV18 and TRBJ2-3; 13 bases are a match to TRBD2. The V gene's germline CDR1 is KGHSH and CDR2 LQKENI. Trimming cost V 3 bases and J 1 base; bases outside gene matches: 1. The CDR3 runs to 16 residues. The CDR3 region is CASSPGTSGGTDTQYF. The CDR3 region has the DNA TGTGCCAGCTCACCTGGGACTAGCGGGGGCACAGATACGCAGTATTTT.

Here the CDR3 reads CASSLPSDGRVGNTIYF. The CDR3 DNA sequence: TGTGCCAGCAGCTTGCCCTCGGATGGCAGGGTTGGAAACACCATATATTTT. The genes are TRBV5-4 and TRBJ1-3, with D maybe TRBD1 (5 bases). The CDR3 is 17 residues long. The germline V gene encodes CDR1 SGHNT and CDR2 YYREEE (reference sequence). V lost 1 base, J lost 3 bases, and 17 bases lay in between.

V gene TRBV12-3 or TRBV12-4 combines with J gene TRBJ2-4; TRBD1 matches at 8 bases. This CDR3 spans 12 amino acids. The junction had 3 bases not matched to a gene; V was cut back by 5 bases and J by 9 bases. The CDR3 loop reads CASSRQGSIQYF. The CDR3 region has the DNA TGTGCCAGCAGTAGACAGGGGAGCATTCAGTACTTC.

The genes are TRBV7-8 and TRBJ2-1; D remains unclear. V was trimmed by 5 bases and J by 9 bases, leaving 11 bases between them. The germline CDR1 and CDR2 sequences are SGHVS and FQNEAQ. This CDR3 contains 12 residues. CDR3 coding DNA: TGTGCCAGCAGCCCCGGATCGGGTGAGCAGTTCTTC. It yields the protein CASSPGSGEQFF.

This clone was counted a few times. CDR3 amino acids: CSVESREDYGYTF. CDR3 in DNA: TGCAGCGTTGAAAGTCGGGAGGACTATGGCTACACCTTC. The V and J genes are TRBV29-1 and TRBJ1-2; D ambiguous. The CDR3 is 13 residues long. The germline gives CDR1 SQVTM, CDR2 ANQGSEA. V dropped 2 bases and J dropped 3 bases, with 10 bases sitting between them.

The V call is TRBV5-1, the J call TRBJ2-2; 9 bases line up with TRBD2. Unmatched junction bases numbered 4, after V lost 0 bases and J lost 4 bases. Germline V gene sequence: CDR1 SGHRS, CDR2 YFSETQ. This CDR3 has 16 amino acids. The CDR3, as DNA: TGCGCCAGCAGCTTGGGGGGGACTAGCTCCACCGGGGAGCTGTTTTTT. This sequence encodes CASSLGGTSSTGELFF.

The chain combines TRBV5-1 with TRBJ2-2; maybe TRBD1 (5 bases). Trimming removed 7 bases from V and 6 bases from J, with 16 bases in between. The V gene's germline CDR1 is SGHRS and CDR2 YFSETQ. The CDR3 loop spans 14 amino acids. The CDR3 coding sequence is TGCGCCAGCCAGGACACGGTTACGTCCGGGGAGCTGTTTTTT. Its protein product is CASQDTVTSGELFF.

For the CDR3, the DNA is TGCGCCAGCAGCTCCTCCGGGACTAGAGAGCAGTATTTT. This translates into CASSSSGTREQYF. V and J are TRBV5-1 and TRBJ2-3; 8 bases align to TRBD2. With V trimmed by 3 bases and J by 11 bases, 8 bases remained unmatched. The CDR3 consists of 13 residues. CDR1 and CDR2 (germline): SGHRS, YFSETQ. Together with reference TRBV5-1 and TRBJ2-3, the CDR3 gives the full variable domain: KAGVTQTPRYLIKTRGQQVTLSCSPISGHRSVSWYQQTPGQGLQFLFEYFSETQRNKGNFPGRFSGRQFSNSRSEMNVSTLELGDSALYLCASSSSGTREQYFGPGTRLTVL.

V gene TRBV6-5 combines with J gene TRBJ2-7, with D perhaps TRBD1 (6 bases). V shed 3 bases and J shed 2 bases, with 14 bases lying between them. CDR1 and CDR2 from the germline V gene are MNHEY and SVGAGI. This CDR3 comprises 15 residues. The CDR3 DNA reads as TGTGCCAGCAGTTATGGGTCAGGGGCAACCTACGAGCAGTACTTC. Protein product: CASSYGSGATYEQYF.

The V call is TRBV28, the J call TRBJ2-1, with 7 nucleotides matching TRBD2. Trimming took 5 bases from V and 8 from J; bases not matched to a gene: 12. This CDR3 is 15 amino acids long. Germline V gene data show CDR1 as MDHEN and CDR2 as SYDVKM. In nucleotides, the CDR3 is TGTGCCAGCAGTCCAGCTAGGGAGGGTGAGGATGAGCAGTTCTTC. It is translated as CASSPAREGEDEQFF.

The chain has TRBV19 and TRBJ1-2; D not certain. The germline CDR1 and CDR2 sequences are LNHDA and SQIVND (reference sequence). The CDR3 is 14 amino acids. Trimming shortened V by 0 bases and J by 6 bases, and 11 bases separated the two germline ends. CDR3 coding DNA: TGTGCCAGTAGTATAGATTGGTCTGCGGATGGCTACACCTTC. Translated, it gives CASSIDWSADGYTF.

This clone was recorded only once. The CDR3 nucleotides are TGTGCCTGGAGCGGAGGAGGGTTAAATGAGCAGTTCTTC. Its protein product is CAWSGGGLNEQFF. The chain joins TRBV30 to TRBJ2-1; weak D call: TRBD2 (6 bases). The ends were cut back, 3 bases at V and 7 bases at J, with 13 bases in the middle. The length of the CDR3 is 13 residues. Per the germline V gene, CDR1 is GTSNPN and CDR2 is SVGIG (reference sequence).

The V call is TRBV6-5, the J call TRBJ2-1, with 11 bases aligning to TRBD2. The CDR3 is made up of 15 amino acids. V was pared by 6 bases and J by 3 bases, with 4 bases of the junction left unmatched. The V gene's germline CDR1 is MNHEY and CDR2 SVGAGI. The DNA of the CDR3 is TGTGCCAGCAGCAGTCTAGCGGGGGGCTACAATGAGCAGTTCTTC. As protein: CASSSLAGGYNEQFF.

The CDR3 nucleotides are TGTGCCAGCTCACCCACCCAGTTAGGGACAGATCAGCCCCAGCATTTT. Translating it yields CASSPTQLGTDQPQHF. V gene TRBV18 combines with J gene TRBJ1-5, with 7 bases lining up with TRBD1. The CDR3 length is 16 residues. Trimming at V came to 3 bases and at J to 5 bases, leaving 10 bases not matched to a gene. CDR1 KGHSH and CDR2 LQKENI come from the germline V gene.

This clone was counted only a few times. This sequence joins TRBV29-1 and TRBJ2-6, with TRBD2 as a possible D gene (6 bases). Per the germline V gene, CDR1 is SQVTM and CDR2 is ANQGSEA. The CDR3 length is 19 residues. Trimming cost V 0 bases and J 4 bases, with 22 bases left between them. The CDR3 reads CSVEDHGEEGPTGANVLTF. In nucleotides, the CDR3 is TGCAGCGTTGAAGATCACGGGGAGGAAGGCCCTACGGGGGCCAACGTCCTGACTTTC.

The chain employs TRBV6-5 and TRBJ1-1; TRBD1 aligns across 8 bases. Looked up from germline, CDR1 is MNHEY and CDR2 is SVGAGI. Unmatched junction bases numbered 8, after V lost 10 bases and J lost 4 bases. The CDR3 totals 13 residues. CDR3 DNA: TGTGCCACCCTCAGGGGGCCGAGCACTGAAGCTTTCTTT. It yields the protein CATLRGPSTEAFF.

The table lists this clone with a count of one. The chain uses TRBV27 and TRBJ2-7; 10 bases fit TRBD1. Trimming at V came to 6 bases and at J to 5 bases, leaving 7 bases not matched to a gene. In germline, CDR1 is MNHEY, CDR2 SMNVEV (reference sequence). The CDR3 is made up of 14 amino acids. The CDR3 reads CASSLGQGSHEQYF. The CDR3 DNA sequence: TGTGCCAGCAGCCTGGGACAGGGGTCCCACGAGCAGTACTTC.

This chain joins TRBV4-1 and TRBJ2-5, with D uncertain. The ends were cut back, 1 base at V and 2 bases at J, with 14 bases in the middle. This CDR3 contains 16 residues. The germline V gene encodes CDR1 MGHRA and CDR2 YSYEKL. The CDR3 here is CASSQVAYSQQETQYF. CDR3 nucleotide sequence: TGCGCCAGCAGCCAAGTTGCGTACTCCCAACAAGAGACCCAGTACTTC.

This clone was seen once. The chain employs TRBV5-1 and TRBJ2-3, with D tentatively TRBD1 (6 bases). Germline V lookup: CDR1 SGHRS, CDR2 YFSETQ. V lost 2 bases and J lost 0, with 13 bases in between. This CDR3 is 16 amino acids long. The CDR3 region has the DNA TGCGCCAGCAGCTTATCCCAGGGGAAGAGCACAGATACGCAGTATTTT. Amino acid sequence: CASSLSQGKSTDTQYF.